The 23 T cell receptor beta chains reported below all come from one sample, sequenced in a study of glioma-infiltrating T cells. Amplification of TCR alpha and beta CDR3 regions from RNA used iRepertoire nested multiplex PCR. A single record per CDR3 protein comes from TCRdb applying MiXCR to the multiplex PCR reads. The sample carries roughly 200,000 distinct CDR3 sequences, more than 35% recorded once. Sequenced material: glioma tissue, nonneoplastic brain tissue, or PBMCs (not recorded which). These receptors originate from a human donor with low-grade glioma or glioblastoma, undergoing nonglioma brain surgery, or in good health (not recorded which).

This clonotype turned up a few times. This chain links TRBV4-1 with TRBJ2-7; D call uncertain. The CDR3 loop spans 14 amino acids. CDR1 MGHRA and CDR2 YSYEKL come from the germline V gene. Trimming pared 0 bases from V and 3 bases from J, leaving 9 bases between. Here the CDR3 reads CASSQEPGYYEQYF. The CDR3 coding sequence is TGCGCCAGCAGCCAAGAACCGGGTTACTACGAGCAGTACTTC.

As concerns this clonotype: A much larger clone lies a single base off, so this may be a read error. This chain joins TRBV2 and TRBJ1-1; D not resolved. This CDR3 contains 14 residues. V lost 3 bases, J lost 5 bases, and 13 bases lay in between. Germline V lookup: CDR1 SNHLY, CDR2 FYNNEI. The CDR3 region is CASSDGLLRTEAFF. The CDR3 nucleotides read TGTGCCAGCAGTGATGGGTTGTTGAGGACTGAAGCTTTCTTT.

The rearrangement uses TRBV5-6 and TRBJ2-1, with 14 positions matching TRBD2. CDR3 length equals 17 residues. V dropped 0 bases and J dropped 6; count of bases not matched to a gene: 5. The V gene's germline CDR1 is SGHDT and CDR2 YYEEEE. The CDR3 reads CASSLGLAGGGGNEQFF. CDR3 DNA sequence: TGTGCCAGCAGCTTGGGACTAGCGGGAGGGGGGGGCAATGAGCAGTTCTTC.

Details on this clonotype: A much bigger clone sits one base away, suggesting this may be a read error. V is TRBV28 and J is TRBJ2-5, with unresolved D. Germline CDR1 is MDHEN and CDR2 is SYDVKM. The CDR3 sequence is 12 residues long. With 7 bases removed from V and 4 bases from J, the gap between germline ends came to 10 bases. CDR3 in DNA: TGTGCCAGCAATTGCAGAGGAGAGACCCAGTACTTC. Its protein product is CASNCRGETQYF.

The CDR3 region is CASSQGCLSGFSYEQYF. As DNA, the CDR3 is TGTGCCAGCAGCCAAGGGTGCCTCTCTGGATTCTCCTACGAGCAGTACTTC. The chain combines TRBV3-1 with TRBJ2-7; no firm D call. Germline assignment: CDR1 LGHDT and CDR2 YNNKEL (reference sequence). V was cut by 1 base and J by 0 bases, with 16 bases left in between. This CDR3 comprises 17 residues.

This clonotype occurred many times. The chain joins TRBV28 to TRBJ1-5, with no clear D. Germline CDR1 is MDHEN and CDR2 is SYDVKM. Trimming took off 6 bases at V and 0 bases at J, with 6 bases between the two ends. This CDR3 region has 13 residues. The CDR3 loop is CASRINSNQPQHF. As DNA, the CDR3 is TGTGCCAGCAGGATAAATAGCAATCAGCCCCAGCATTTT.

Notes on this clonotype: Possible read error: a much larger clone is one base away. The chain employs TRBV6-1 and TRBJ2-7; either TRBD1 or TRBD2 may fit D (5 bases each). The length of the CDR3 is 15 residues. Per germline, CDR1 MNHNS and CDR2 SASEGT. V lost 6 bases and J lost 2, with 17 bases in between. CDR3 sequence reads: CASRLPGKGAYEQYF. CDR3 DNA sequence: TGTGCCAGCAGATTGCCGGGGAAAGGGGCCTACGAGCAGTACTTC.

V is TRBV19 and J is TRBJ2-1; possible D gene TRBD2, 6 bases. Germline V lookup: CDR1 LNHDA, CDR2 SQIVND (reference sequence). The CDR3 is made up of 13 amino acids. V was pared by 7 bases and J by 7 bases, with 14 bases between. The CDR3 reads CASNRDSRNEQFF. For the CDR3, the DNA is TGTGCCAGTAATCGGGACTCCCGGAATGAGCAGTTCTTC.

This clonotype was counted ten times or more. This chain links TRBV4-1 with TRBJ1-1; D call uncertain. The V end lost 1 base, the J end lost 0 bases, and 12 bases lay between the germline ends. CDR3 length: 16 residues. Germline CDR1 and CDR2: MGHRA and YSYEKL. Written as DNA, the CDR3 is TGCGCCAGCAGCCAAGGTTGGACGGTTCTGAACACTGAAGCTTTCTTT. Translating gives CASSQGWTVLNTEAFF.

This clonotype was recorded at least ten times. The chain links TRBV3-1 to TRBJ1-1; D is unclear. The CDR3 totals 15 residues. With 5 bases removed from V and 0 bases from J, the gap between germline ends came to 13 bases. CDR1 is LGHDT and CDR2 is YNNKEL in the germline V gene (reference sequence). This CDR3 reads CASSAQKGLNTEAFF. The CDR3, as DNA: TGTGCCAGCAGCGCCCAGAAGGGTTTGAACACTGAAGCTTTCTTT.

This clonotype was counted at least ten times. This chain uses TRBV6-6 with TRBJ2-7; 11 bases fit TRBD2. Germline-derived CDR1 and CDR2 are MNHNY and SVGAGI (reference sequence). After removal of 2 bases from V and 3 bases from J, the junction contained 6 bases not matched to a gene. The CDR3 totals 16 residues. CDR3 protein: CASSYQSSGGGYEQYF. The CDR3, as DNA: TGTGCCAGCAGTTACCAGAGTAGCGGGGGGGGCTACGAGCAGTACTTC.

In regard to this clonotype: It may be a read error: a sequence one base away is much more abundant. The chain uses TRBV12-3 or TRBV12-4 and TRBJ1-5; the D gene is possibly TRBD1 (5 bases). The CDR3 sequence is 14 residues long. The CDR3 region is CASSLGGFGQHQHF. The CDR3, as DNA: TGTGCCAGCAGTTTAGGGGGGTTCGGTCAGCACCAGCATTTT.

The sample holds many counts of this clonotype. The J gene is TRBJ2-1, the V gene TRBV7-7; the D is unclear. From germline, CDR1 is SSHAT and CDR2 FNYEAQ (reference sequence). This CDR3 region has 15 residues. The ends were cut back, 2 bases at V and 0 bases at J, with 8 bases in the middle. The CDR3 protein is CASSLTLASYNEQFF. The CDR3 DNA reads as TGTGCCAGCAGCTTAACCCTCGCCTCCTACAATGAGCAGTTCTTC.

As to this clonotype: Since no conserved phenylalanine or tryptophan closes the CDR3, a read error is the likely cause. This rearrangement joins TRBV3-1 to TRBJ2-5, with D unclear. The length of the CDR3 is 11 residues. Germline V gene data show CDR1 as LGHDT and CDR2 as YNNKEL (reference sequence). Trimming stripped 3 bases from V and 5 bases from J, with 4 bases between. The CDR3 loop reads CASSHAETQYL. The CDR3 DNA is TGTGCCAGCAGCCACGCGGAGACCCAGTACCTC.

In regard to this clonotype: A read error may explain this, as a much larger clone is one base away. CDR3 amino acids: CASSAGGSTDTKYF. Here the CDR3 DNA reads TGTGCCAGCAGCGCAGGGGGAAGCACAGATACGAAGTATTTT. The chain uses TRBV2 and TRBJ2-3; 7 bases fit TRBD1. This CDR3 contains 14 residues. Germline V CDR1 and CDR2: SNHLY, FYNNEI.

This clonotype has just a few counts. CDR3 bases: TGTGCCAGCAGCCCTGGTTCAGGGGAGGCCGAGCAGTACTTC. Translation gives CASSPGSGEAEQYF. This chain connects TRBV3-1 to TRBJ2-7; D possibly uses TRBD1 or TRBD2 (6 bases each). There are 14 residues in the CDR3. Germline loops: CDR1 LGHDT, CDR2 YNNKEL (reference sequence). Between the trimmed V and J ends, which lost 4 bases and 6 bases, there was a span of 16 bases.

This clonotype was seen repeatedly, ten times or more. The chain couples TRBV4-2 to TRBJ2-1; D gene unclear. This CDR3 has 12 amino acids. The germline V gene has CDR1 LGHNA and CDR2 YNFKEQ. With 4 bases removed from V and 6 bases from J, the gap between germline ends came to 7 bases. The CDR3 coding sequence is TGTGCCAGCAGCCCAGGCCCCAATGAGCAGTTCTTC. Amino acid sequence: CASSPGPNEQFF.

This clonotype was observed at least ten times. The chain couples TRBV2 to TRBJ2-5; tentative D call: TRBD1 (5 bases). Trimming left V 4 bases short and J 3 bases short, with 9 bases between. The CDR3 loop spans 13 amino acids. Germline CDR1 is SNHLY and CDR2 is FYNNEI. The CDR3 nucleotides are TGTGCCAGCAGTGCAAGCAGGGAAGAGACCCAGTACTTC. It translates to CASSASREETQYF.

This clonotype occurred many times. This sequence joins TRBV2 and TRBJ1-2; D possibly corresponds to TRBD1 (6 bases). Germline values: CDR1 SNHLY, CDR2 FYNNEI. V dropped 8 bases and J dropped 3 bases, with 19 bases sitting between them. CDR3 size: 15 residues. The CDR3 loop is CASGAGTLGYYGYTF. In nucleotides, the CDR3 is TGTGCCAGCGGGGCCGGGACACTGGGGTACTATGGCTACACCTTC.

As DNA, the CDR3 is TGTGCCAGTCGATCAGACAGGGGCGACTATGGCTACACCTTC. Its protein product is CASRSDRGDYGYTF. The chain is built from TRBV19 and TRBJ1-2, with 8 bases aligning to TRBD1. This CDR3 spans 14 amino acids. V dropped 8 bases and J dropped 3; count of bases not matched to a gene: 8. Germline V gene lookup returns CDR1 LNHDA and CDR2 SQIVND (reference sequence).

This clonotype turned up a few times. Relative to the germline gene, one junction end is altered; a read error may explain this. The chain has TRBV29-1 and TRBJ2-7; tentatively, D is TRBD1 (6 bases). CDR1 and CDR2 (germline): SQVTM, ANQGSEA. The CDR3 loop spans 8 amino acids. This chain's CDR3 is CSVDDRKF. DNA for the CDR3: TGCAGCGTTGATGACAGGAAATTC.

Turning to this clonotype: One end of the junction does not line up with germline, which may come from a read error. V and J are TRBV11-2 and TRBJ2-5, with D possibly being TRBD2 (6 bases). Germline CDR1 and CDR2: SGHAT and FQNNGV. This CDR3 has 14 residues. This CDR3 is CASSLESVRETKYF. The CDR3, as DNA: TGTGCCAGCAGCTTAGAGTCGGTCCGGGAGACCAAGTACTTC.

This clonotype came up many times. The chain uses TRBV6-1 and TRBJ2-1, with TRBD2 as a possible D gene (6 bases). The CDR3 has 13 amino acids. Germline CDR1 and CDR2: MNHNS and SASEGT. V lost 7 bases and J lost 6, with 13 bases in between. The CDR3 nucleotides read TGTGCCAGCAAGGCCGGGACTTTCAATGAGCAGTTCTTC. Protein: CASKAGTFNEQFF.